This T cell receptor (beta chain) was recovered during a study of PD-1 blockade in classical Hodgkin lymphoma. Time point of the sample: cycle 4 day 1 (C4D1), after six to seven weeks of nivolumab. All patients relapsed after autologous stem cell transplantation, and brentuximab vedotin exposure varied. Findings of the study overall: Reports indicated that newly diagnosed patients had lower baseline TCR diversity than healthy donors did. Complete responders had baseline diversity similar to newly diagnosed patients. Individuals who commenced nivolumab within less than 1 year of ASCT were excluded.

The CDR3 consists of 13 residues. The germline V and J ends were trimmed by 0 bases and 3 bases, with 6 bases remaining between them. The germline gives CDR1 SGDLS, CDR2 YYNGEE. Some clones are missing from TCRdb's copy, which holds only in-frame ones; the method was immunoSEQ multiplex PCR. This sample yields about 47,000 clones, of which 80% are seen a single time; under 20% belongs to the top ten. On this clone itself: The antigen remains unidentified.

The source is a human donor with classical Hodgkin lymphoma. Sequences were derived from peripheral blood mononuclear cells (PBMCs), sampled before the fourth cycle of nivolumab. The chain combines TRBV9 with TRBJ2-5, with D possibly matching TRBD1 (6 bases). Here the CDR3 reads CASSVDREETQYF. CDR3 DNA: TGTGCCAGCAGCGTAGACAGGGAAGAGACCCAGTACTTC.